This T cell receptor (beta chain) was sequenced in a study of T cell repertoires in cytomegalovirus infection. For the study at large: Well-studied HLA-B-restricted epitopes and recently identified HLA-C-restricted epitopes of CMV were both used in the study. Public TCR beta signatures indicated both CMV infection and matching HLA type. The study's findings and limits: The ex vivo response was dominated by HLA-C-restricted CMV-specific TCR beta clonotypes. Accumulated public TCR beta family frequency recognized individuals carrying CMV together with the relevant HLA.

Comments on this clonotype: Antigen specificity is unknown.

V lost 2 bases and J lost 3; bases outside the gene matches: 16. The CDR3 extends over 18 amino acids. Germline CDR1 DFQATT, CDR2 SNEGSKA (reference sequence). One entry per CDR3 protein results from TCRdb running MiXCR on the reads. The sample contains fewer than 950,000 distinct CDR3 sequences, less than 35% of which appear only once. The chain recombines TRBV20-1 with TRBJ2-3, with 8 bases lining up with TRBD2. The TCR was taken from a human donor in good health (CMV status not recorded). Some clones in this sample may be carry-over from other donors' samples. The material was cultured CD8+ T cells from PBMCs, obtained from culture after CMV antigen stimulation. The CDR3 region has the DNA TGCAGTGCTAGACTTAGCGGGGAGGCCGGTTTGGTGACAGATACGCAGTATTTT. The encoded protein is CSARLSGEAGLVTDTQYF.